Listed below are T cell receptor beta chains from one sample, sequenced in a study of blood T cell repertoires in COVID-19. Clones were sequenced by immunoSEQ multiplex PCR, and TCRdb holds only the in-frame ones, with some missing. Of more than 110,000 clones listed, 65% to 80% are singletons. Sequencing used peripheral blood. These receptors were taken from a man older than 75 with acute or convalescent COVID-19. CDR3s include the opening cysteine and the closing phenylalanine or tryptophan. The D gene is left open where the match is weak. Size is stated for part of the rows, as once, few or many counts, or as a class when the clone is expanded.

abundance: .; d_gene: TRBD1; j_gene: TRBJ1-4; v_gene: TRBV28; CDR3aa: CASSLFGRQGGEKLFF; CDR3nt: TGTGCCAGCAGTTTATTTGGACGACAGGGGGGTGAAAAACTGTTTTTT
abundance: few; d_gene: TRBD1; j_gene: TRBJ1-6; v_gene: TRBV2; CDR3aa: CASKRTGESPLHF; CDR3nt: TGTGCCAGCAAACGGACAGGGGAATCACCCCTCCACTTT
abundance: .; d_gene: .; j_gene: TRBJ1-1; v_gene: TRBV7-2; CDR3aa: CASHQLVNTEAFF; CDR3nt: TGTGCCAGCCATCAACTAGTGAACACTGAAGCTTTCTTT
abundance: once; d_gene: .; j_gene: TRBJ2-7; v_gene: TRBV15; CDR3aa: CATSRDPGSEQYF; CDR3nt: TGTGCCACCAGCAGAGATCCTGGGAGTGAGCAGTACTTC
abundance: .; d_gene: .; j_gene: TRBJ1-1; v_gene: TRBV5-4; CDR3aa: CASSLGGGESEAFF; CDR3nt: TGTGCCAGCAGCTTGGGGGGAGGAGAATCTGAAGCTTTCTTT
abundance: .; d_gene: .; j_gene: TRBJ2-5; v_gene: TRBV3-1/TRBV3-2; CDR3aa: CASSQVSGPIQETQYF; CDR3nt: TGTGCCAGCAGCCAAGTATCAGGGCCAATCCAAGAGACCCAGTACTTC
abundance: .; d_gene: TRBD1; j_gene: TRBJ1-1; v_gene: TRBV29-1; CDR3aa: CSVGPGQGAEAFF; CDR3nt: TGCAGCGTTGGTCCGGGACAGGGCGCTGAAGCTTTCTTT
abundance: .; d_gene: .; j_gene: TRBJ1-5; v_gene: TRBV7-8; CDR3aa: CASSPYHSIGYSNQPQHF; CDR3nt: TGTGCCAGCAGCCCCTACCACAGTATTGGTTATAGCAATCAGCCCCAGCATTTT
abundance: .; d_gene: .; j_gene: TRBJ1-2; v_gene: TRBV3-1/TRBV3-2; CDR3aa: CASSRRQNYGYTF; CDR3nt: TGTGCCAGCAGCCGGAGACAGAACTATGGCTACACCTTC
abundance: .; d_gene: TRBD1; j_gene: TRBJ2-7; v_gene: TRBV10-3; CDR3aa: CAIRGQGAYEQYF; CDR3nt: TGTGCCATCAGAGGACAGGGGGCGTACGAGCAGTACTTC
abundance: .; d_gene: .; j_gene: TRBJ1-4; v_gene: TRBV28; CDR3aa: CASSYEGTPTNEKLFF; CDR3nt: TGTGCCAGCAGTTATGAGGGGACACCAACTAATGAAAAACTGTTTTTT
abundance: .; d_gene: .; j_gene: TRBJ2-1; v_gene: TRBV5-6; CDR3aa: CASSLAQNNEQFF; CDR3nt: TGTGCCAGCAGCTTGGCACAGAACAATGAGCAGTTCTTC
abundance: .; d_gene: TRBD1; j_gene: TRBJ1-5; v_gene: TRBV19; CDR3aa: CASSKGARQPQHF; CDR3nt: TGTGCCAGTAGTAAGGGGGCCAGGCAGCCCCAGCATTTT
abundance: .; d_gene: .; j_gene: TRBJ1-2; v_gene: TRBV28; CDR3aa: CASSLSLYRVVGYTF; CDR3nt: TGTGCCAGCAGTTTAAGCCTCTACAGGGTAGTTGGCTACACCTTC